The 23 T cell receptor beta chains presented below share a single source sample, sequenced in a study of cytomegalovirus exposure and HLA in healthy donors. The PCR ran on 60 Vbeta and 13 Jbeta primers. Only in-frame clones appear in the TCRdb table, and some are missing; sequencing was by immunoSEQ multiplex PCR. The sample consists of 150,000 or so clones, 74% of them appearing once. The sequenced material came from PBMCs. The receptors stem from a man younger than 35 in good health and CMV-seropositive.

The gene calls are TRBV14 and TRBJ2-7; unclear D gene. V lost 0 bases and J 1 base, leaving 7 bases between the germline ends. Germline loops: CDR1 SGHDN, CDR2 FVKESK. The length of the CDR3 is 14 residues. For the CDR3, the DNA is TGTGCCAGCAGCCAAGATAACTGGTCCTACGAGCAGTACTTC. This codes for CASSQDNWSYEQYF.

The chain uses TRBV7-2 and TRBJ2-3; no clear D. CDR1 and CDR2 (germline): SGHTA, FQGNSA. CDR3 length: 16 amino acids. The V gene lost 5 bases and the J gene lost 0 bases, with 15 bases spanning the gap. CDR3 sequence: CASSVLVRPSTDTQYF. In nucleotides, the CDR3 is TGTGCCAGCAGCGTTTTAGTGCGTCCTAGCACAGATACGCAGTATTTT.

The chain is built from TRBV28 and TRBJ1-1; D remains unclear. The germline CDR1 and CDR2 sequences are MDHEN and SYDVKM. The CDR3 consists of 14 residues. V shed 6 bases and J shed 7 bases, with 18 bases lying between them. CDR3 protein: CASRRALYGSEAFF. CDR3 nucleotide sequence: TGTGCCAGCAGGAGAGCCCTCTACGGTAGTGAAGCTTTCTTT.

In its sample, this clone was seen once. The V and J genes are TRBV7-9 and TRBJ2-1; no definite D call. The length of the CDR3 is 12 residues. Germline CDR1 SEHNR, CDR2 FQNEAQ (reference sequence). Trimming removed 5 bases from V and 7 bases from J, with 9 bases in between. Here the CDR3 DNA reads TGTGCCAGCAGCCCCTTCAGGAATGAGCAGTTCTTC. Residues: CASSPFRNEQFF.

Concerning this clone itself: At one end, the junction sequence differs from germline, possibly due to a read error. The chain links TRBV7-7 to TRBJ2-7, with D hard to call. Germline lookup yields CDR1 SSHAT and CDR2 FNYEAQ (reference sequence). The CDR3 consists of 13 residues. The CDR3 region has the DNA TGTGCTAGCAGCTACTCTCGCTCCGACGAGCAGTACTTC. As protein: CASSYSRSDEQYF.

The chain uses TRBV10-3 and TRBJ1-4, with TRBD1 matching over 7 bases. This CDR3 is 15 amino acids long. Germline loops: CDR1 ENHRY, CDR2 SYGVKD. Trimming took 2 bases from V and 7 from J; bases not matched to a gene: 7. The CDR3 loop reads CAISEEKDRSEKLFF. In nucleotides, the CDR3 is TGTGCCATCAGTGAGGAAAAGGACAGGTCTGAAAAACTGTTTTTT.

Only one count was recorded for this clone. This sequence joins TRBV19 and TRBJ2-7; perhaps TRBD2 as D (6 bases). Germline V gene sequence: CDR1 LNHDA, CDR2 SQIVND (reference sequence). The V gene lost 8 bases and the J gene lost 0 bases, with 11 bases spanning the gap. CDR3 size: 13 residues. The CDR3 bases are TGTGCCAGTTGGGACTCCCGCTCCTACGAGCAGTACTTC. It is translated as CASWDSRSYEQYF.

With regard to this clone: This specimen includes other DNA sequences encoding the same CDR3. The rearrangement joins TRBV28 to TRBJ2-7, with 11 nucleotides matching TRBD2. CDR1 and CDR2 (germline): MDHEN, SYDVKM. The CDR3 runs to 15 residues. The V gene end was trimmed by 6 bases and the J gene end by 2 bases; junction bases not matched to a gene: 6. CDR3 protein: CASSSGTSGPYEQYF. Here the CDR3 DNA reads TGTGCCAGCAGCTCCGGGACTAGCGGACCCTACGAGCAGTACTTC.

The rearrangement links TRBV19 to TRBJ2-7; 7 positions agree with TRBD2. The length of the CDR3 is 17 residues. Per germline, CDR1 LNHDA and CDR2 SQIVND (reference sequence). The trim removed 2 bases at V and 7 bases at J, leaving 17 bases unmatched. CDR3 loop: CASSIRLPGTGGGEQYF. CDR3 bases: TGTGCCAGTAGTATAAGGCTCCCCGGGACTGGCGGGGGAGAGCAGTACTTC.

The chain joins TRBV19 to TRBJ1-4, with D possibly being TRBD1 (5 bases). Germline CDR1 LNHDA, CDR2 SQIVND (reference sequence). The length of the CDR3 is 16 residues. Trimming left V 4 bases short and J 0 bases short, with 12 bases between. The CDR3 is CASSTHGGATNEKLFF. Written as DNA, the CDR3 is TGTGCCAGTAGTACCCACGGGGGGGCAACTAATGAAAAACTGTTTTTT.

This chain links TRBV7-9 with TRBJ2-1; D is perhaps TRBD1 (5 bases). This CDR3 contains 14 residues. V lost 5 bases and J 5 bases, leaving 13 bases between the germline ends. Germline-derived CDR1 and CDR2 are SEHNR and FQNEAQ (reference sequence). The CDR3 is CASSVSPGNNEQFF. The CDR3 nucleotides read TGTGCCAGCAGCGTAAGCCCAGGGAACAATGAGCAGTTCTTC. Variable domain in full (rest from reference TRBV7-9 and TRBJ2-1): DTGVSQNPRHKITKRGQNVTFRCDPISEHNRLYWYRQTLGQGPEFLTYFQNEAQLEKSRLLSDRFSAERPKGSFSTLEIQRTEQGDSAMYLCASSVSPGNNEQFFGPGTRLTVL.

This rearrangement joins TRBV4-2 to TRBJ1-3, with D possibly matching TRBD1 (5 bases). This CDR3 has 15 residues. Germline V CDR1 and CDR2: LGHNA, YNFKEQ. V lost 0 bases and J 2 bases, leaving 8 bases between the germline ends. The CDR3 coding sequence is TGTGCCAGCAGCCAAGATAGGACACCTGGAAACACCATATATTTT. It is translated as CASSQDRTPGNTIYF.

This clone was detected only once. V gene TRBV5-4 combines with J gene TRBJ1-3, with 8 positions matching TRBD1. V shed 0 bases, J shed 0 bases, and the junction held 11 bases outside the gene matches. In germline, CDR1 is SGHNT, CDR2 YYREEE (reference sequence). CDR3 length: 19 residues. The CDR3 DNA reads as TGTGCCAGCAGCTTGGGTACAGGGGGGCGGTTAATCTCTGGAAACACCATATATTTT. This codes for CASSLGTGGRLISGNTIYF.

The gene calls are TRBV27 and TRBJ1-2, with 9 bases lining up with TRBD1. The CDR3 is 16 amino acids. With 3 bases clipped from V and 7 bases from J, the junction kept 12 bases outside the gene matches. Germline CDR1 is MNHEY and CDR2 is SMNVEV (reference sequence). The CDR3 region has the DNA TGTGCCAGCAGTTTCTGGCAAGGACAGGGGACTACTGGCTACACCTTC. This translates into CASSFWQGQGTTGYTF.

The CDR3 sequence is CAAQQEALGQYF. CDR3 coding DNA: TGTGCCGCCCAGCAGGAAGCCTTGGGGCAGTACTTC. The rearrangement uses TRBV10-3 and TRBJ2-7; the D is unclear. Trimming took 11 bases from V and 9 from J, leaving 20 bases between them. Germline CDR1 and CDR2: ENHRY and SYGVKD. This CDR3 is built from 12 residues.

V and J are TRBV5-6 and TRBJ2-1; 9 nucleotides line up with TRBD2. Trimming took 1 base from V and 2 from J; bases not matched to a gene: 4. The CDR3 is 16 residues long. The V gene's germline CDR1 is SGHDT and CDR2 YYEEEE. CDR3 loop: CASSLPSGIPYNEQFF. The CDR3 DNA is TGTGCCAGCAGCTTGCCTAGCGGGATTCCCTACAATGAGCAGTTCTTC.

The rearrangement joins TRBV6-1 to TRBJ1-2; D is possibly TRBD1 (5 bases). This CDR3 region has 16 residues. V was cut by 2 bases and J by 0 bases, with 13 bases left in between. Germline V gene data show CDR1 as MNHNS and CDR2 as SASEGT. This chain's CDR3 is CASSERRGKTNYGYTF. The DNA for the CDR3 is TGTGCCAGCAGTGAAAGAAGGGGCAAGACTAACTATGGCTACACCTTC.

This clone has just one count. The V gene is TRBV4-1, the J gene TRBJ2-2, with 9 positions matching TRBD1. V dropped 3 bases and J dropped 6; count of bases not matched to a gene: 5. CDR1 and CDR2 from the germline V gene are MGHRA and YSYEKL. The CDR3 runs 15 residues. CDR3 nucleotide sequence: TGCGCCAGCAGCCACCCGGGACAGGGATCCGGGGAGCTGTTTTTT. Protein product: CASSHPGQGSGELFF.

J is TRBJ2-7 and V is TRBV27; D might be TRBD2 (7 bases). V shed 7 bases and J shed 8 bases, with 21 bases lying between them. The length of the CDR3 is 14 residues. Germline V gene data show CDR1 as MNHEY and CDR2 as SMNVEV (reference sequence). The DNA for the CDR3 is TGTGCCAGCACTTCTAACCAGGGGACTAAGAAGCAGTACTTC. Translation gives CASTSNQGTKKQYF.

The chain has TRBV6-6 and TRBJ1-2; no clear D. From germline, CDR1 is MNHNY and CDR2 SVGAGI (reference sequence). The CDR3 contains 13 residues. V gave up 6 bases and J gave up 6 bases, with 14 bases separating them. For the CDR3, the DNA is TGTGCCAGCAGCCCCACATGGCAGGATGGCTACACCTTC. Its translation is CASSPTWQDGYTF.

The rearrangement uses TRBV7-8 and TRBJ1-2, with unresolved D. The V end was cut by 5 bases, the J end by 8 bases, with 24 bases between. The CDR3 has 16 residues. The germline gives CDR1 SGHVS, CDR2 FQNEAQ. CDR3: CASSPARSRRAQGYTF. In nucleotides, the CDR3 is TGTGCCAGCAGCCCCGCGAGGTCAAGGCGAGCGCAAGGCTACACCTTC.

This clone was detected a few times. The rearrangement uses TRBV28 and TRBJ1-4; 8 nucleotides align to TRBD1. Per germline, CDR1 MDHEN and CDR2 SYDVKM. The CDR3 covers 15 residues. The junction had 10 bases not matched to a gene; V was cut back by 5 bases and J by 8 bases. In DNA form, the CDR3 reads TGTGCCAGCAGTGGACAGGGAAGGAGAGAGGAAAAACTGTTTTTT. Translating gives CASSGQGRREEKLFF.

V usage is TRBV4-1 and J usage is TRBJ2-7, with D perhaps TRBD1 (5 bases). Germline CDR1 MGHRA, CDR2 YSYEKL. V shed 0 bases and J shed 1 base, with 7 bases lying between them. The CDR3 loop spans 14 amino acids. The CDR3 loop is CASSQDRQSYEQYF. For the CDR3, the DNA is TGCGCCAGCAGCCAAGACCGACAGTCCTACGAGCAGTACTTC.